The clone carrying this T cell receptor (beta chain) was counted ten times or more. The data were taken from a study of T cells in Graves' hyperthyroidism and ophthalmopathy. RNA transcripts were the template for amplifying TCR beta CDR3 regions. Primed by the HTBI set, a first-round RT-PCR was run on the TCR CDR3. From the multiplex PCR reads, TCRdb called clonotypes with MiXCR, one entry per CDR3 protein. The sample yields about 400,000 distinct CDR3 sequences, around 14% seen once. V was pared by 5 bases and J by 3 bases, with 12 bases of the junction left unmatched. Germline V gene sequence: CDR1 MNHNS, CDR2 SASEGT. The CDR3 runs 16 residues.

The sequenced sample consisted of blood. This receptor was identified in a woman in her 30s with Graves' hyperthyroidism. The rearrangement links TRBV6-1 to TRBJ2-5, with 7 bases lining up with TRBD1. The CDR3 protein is CASSTGVGRREETQYF. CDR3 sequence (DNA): TGTGCCAGCAGTACAGGGGTTGGGCGACGGGAAGAGACCCAGTACTTC.